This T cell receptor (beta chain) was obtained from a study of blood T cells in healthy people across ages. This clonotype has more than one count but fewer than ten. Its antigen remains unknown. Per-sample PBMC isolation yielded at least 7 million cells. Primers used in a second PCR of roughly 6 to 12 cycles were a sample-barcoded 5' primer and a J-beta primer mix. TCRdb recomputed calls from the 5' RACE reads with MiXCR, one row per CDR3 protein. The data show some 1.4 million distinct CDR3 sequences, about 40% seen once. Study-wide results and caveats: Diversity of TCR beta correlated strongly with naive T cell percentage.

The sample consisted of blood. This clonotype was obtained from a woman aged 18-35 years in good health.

CDR3 loop: CSVKLLSYEQYF. The CDR3 bases are TGCAGCGTGAAACTACTCTCCTACGAGCAGTACTTC. The genes are TRBV29-1 and TRBJ2-7; D not certain. CDR3 length: 12 amino acids. Germline values: CDR1 SQVTM, CDR2 ANQGSEA. Trimming cost V 6 bases and J 0 bases, with 9 bases left between them.